This T cell receptor beta chain was obtained from a study of response to subunit inactivated influenza vaccine. The V gene lost 4 bases and the J gene lost 3 bases, with 12 bases spanning the gap. The germline V gene encodes CDR1 GTSNPN and CDR2 SVGIG (reference sequence). The CDR3 consists of 14 residues. This clonotype was seen a handful of times. Its antigen is not known. Findings and limits, study-wide: Seasonal influenza vaccination, on each occasion, was suggested by the authors to recruit few new T cells.

Each CDR3 protein gets one entry after TCRdb re-called the RT-PCR reads with MiXCR. The table shows about 530,000 distinct CDR3 sequences, with 10% to 15% occurring only once. The receptor's source is a man aged 50-59 years who received an inactivated influenza vaccine. Sequenced here: PBMCs from blood, sampled on the day of vaccination. The chain combines TRBV30 with TRBJ2-2; D uncertain. Written as DNA, the CDR3 is TGTGCCTGGAAAAGGATTTATTACACCGGGGAGCTGTTTTTT. As protein: CAWKRIYYTGELFF.